This TCR beta chain was profiled in a study of cytomegalovirus exposure and HLA in healthy donors (dated by TCRdb to 2016 to 2017). General notes on the study: An earlier analysis of roughly 500 of the donors reported roughly 270 Gb of sequence data and around 110 million unique TCR beta sequences from 150 million to 200 million T cells. In the later analysis, no new phenotypic data were used to find candidate immune exposures; instead, reliance was placed on TCR beta sequences and their occurrence across donors. Along with the roughly 710-subject first cohort, a separate validation cohort of over a hundred different subjects was used. An early release covering roughly 600 HLA-typed donors comprised about 290 gigabases of sequencing data and tens of millions of unique TCR sequences. A later analysis re-examined previously published TCR beta repertoires from 600 to 700 donors and added high-resolution HLA genotyping to investigate patterns of TCR occurrence. Class I and class II HLA loci were covered by the typing at four-digit resolution. In a later genetic analysis, genome-wide SNP genotypes for about 65% of the roughly 700 donors were used, and that subset was treated as a discovery cohort. The study used immunosequencing to profile the T cell repertoires of around 600 subjects and linked those repertoires to cytomegalovirus serostatus. The genetic ancestry cluster associated with self-reported Caucasian donors included about four fifths of the 300 to 400 genotyped donors. Alongside the repertoire data, information on donor age, sex, ethnicity and CMV serostatus was compiled. In an earlier analysis of a few hundred of the donors, high-throughput TCR beta sequencing was used to judge whether each TCR beta V gene segment behaved as functional or pseudogenic. To predict cytomegalovirus infection status, the study combined high-throughput TCR immunosequencing, statistical association of individual TCRs with disease status, and machine learning. The number of typed donors differed by locus: about 620-640 for A, B, C, DRB1 and DQB1; 522 for DQA1; some 610 for DPA1; and around 470 for DPB1. Because of strong linkage in the cohort, roughly five DR-DQ haplotypes were treated as single units for association and clustering. Every discovery cohort repertoire had been produced on one sequencing platform. Among about 410 genotyped donors of the cohort, an average of around 240,000 unique TCR beta nucleotide sequences was sequenced per donor, of which 15% to 20% were non-productive. The study aimed to test whether cataloging public T cell receptors could reveal signatures of past pathogen exposure. Broad study findings and their caveats: A total of around 150 TCR beta chains were listed by the study as associated with cytomegalovirus. The only immune exposure information available for the cohort was CMV serostatus. Correlated functional status among segregating V segments might be attributable to linkage disequilibrium, but an unknown experimental factor could not be ruled out. A later analysis found that most CMV-associated TCR beta chains appeared HLA-restricted, with HLA associations seemingly driven largely by CMV exposure. Because some donors lacked HLA typing at each locus, the association tests relied only on the typed subset. Roughly uniform sequencing depth across donors was assumed in presence/absence analyses, although this assumption may not hold. A later analysis reported that several top co-occurrence clusters appeared linked to parvovirus B19, influenza, CMV and Epstein-Barr virus. Over 15 rarely observed V segments, including chromosome 9 orphons, were excluded from the earlier analysis of about 610 of the donors because counts were too low. Most TCR sequences were seen in very few donors, while some public TCRs were found in many individuals. In vitro tests confirmed that a few of the cytomegalovirus-associated TCR beta chains recognize cytomegalovirus antigens. A further reported finding was that TCR beta sequences accurately predicted the HLA-A and HLA-B alleles for most subjects in the first cohort. A later analysis found that HLA-associated TCR beta chains were more clonally expanded and had lower generation probabilities than equally common non-associated chains. In a later genetic analysis, fewer N-insertions in productive TCRs were reported among donors in an Asian-associated ancestry cluster than the roughly 700-donor mean. Some IMGT-functional V segments, including TRBV6-2 and TRBV6-3, could not be told apart with the 87-base-pair reads, so those segments were excluded. The sequencing pipeline was judged likely to have produced a cluster of highly shared sequence variants as a technical artifact. At a false discovery rate of 0.05, a later analysis linked 15,000 to 20,000 TCR beta sequences to specific HLA alleles. An earlier analysis of around 600 of the donors showed that most TCR beta V segments appeared in productive rearrangements either about 90% or about 30% of the time, which broadly matched IMGT annotations. In a later analysis, the rate of TCR association differed among HLA loci, with DRB1 alleles having the most associated TCRs and HLA-C alleles having the fewest. The cohort was sequenced for TCR beta chains only, and without alpha or paired-chain data the features that could be detected were limited. The authors suggested that the approach could potentially be extended to other disease states and immunological phenotypes. The classifier was reported to diagnose cytomegalovirus status with high specificity and sensitivity in both the original cohort and the validation cohort. V-gene and J-gene trimming of TCR beta chains was associated with a missense DCLRE1C variant in a later genetic analysis, and the association was replicated in an independent cohort. When HLA alleles, especially DR and DQ, strongly co-occurred, TCR associations were difficult to assign to individual alleles.

The CDR3 spans 13 residues, from the cysteine through the phenylalanine. The only DNA kept is the CDR3, 39 bases in frame from the first base. A distance of 6 bases separates the germline ends of V and J, which lose 2 bases and 2 bases respectively. CDR1 and CDR2 (ENHRY, SYGVKD) derive from the germline V gene. Receptor amplification or capture employed the immunoSEQ multiplex PCR assay. For the multiplex PCR, a mixture combining 60 forward primers for TCR Vbeta segments and 13 reverse primers for TCR Jbeta segments was used. The CDR3 region of rearranged TCR beta genes was amplified from genomic DNA by a multiplex PCR assay. Amplified TCR beta libraries were sequenced as 87-base-pair reads on the Illumina HiSeq System. The paper's data handling went like this. In a later analysis, tens of millions of unique TCR beta chains were counted across the roughly 670 repertoires, and roughly 10 million of these chains were shared by at least two donors. Raw reads were error-corrected and collapsed into unique sequences with a nearest-neighbor algorithm that merged closely related sequences to remove PCR and sequencing errors. CDR3 sequences were aligned to IMGT reference sequences to assign V, D and J gene segments. Each retained sequence needed at least a six-nucleotide match to both a V gene segment and a J gene segment. Rearrangements were called productive when the CDR3 lacked stop codons and stayed in frame with V and J; all others were non-productive. CDR3 was defined by IMGT convention, running from the second conserved V-encoded cysteine to the conserved J-encoded phenylalanine. The earlier analysis of about 590 of the donors excluded sequences that lacked an unambiguous match to a single V gene segment. In an earlier analysis of around 600 of the donors, V segments were called functional above 56.7% productive rearrangements and were called segregating when the between-donor standard deviation exceeded 5%. A statistical classification framework was built for diagnosing cytomegalovirus status from the catalog of TCR beta chain sequences. In a later analysis, V and J genes were assigned by comparing TCR nucleotide sequences against IMGT/GENE-DB human TR gene sequences. The TCRdist pipeline was used in a later analysis to assign CDR3 sequences and most-parsimonious VDJ recombination scenarios. A later analysis defined each TCR beta chain by its CDR3 amino acid sequence plus V-gene family, and excluded reads lacking a unique V-gene family. In a later analysis, fewer than 650 highly shared, low-generation-probability nucleotide sequences were removed to address suspected cross-contamination and a sequencing artifact. A later analysis calculated a clonal expansion index for each public chain from normalized within-repertoire ranks of inferred template counts. In a later analysis, generation probabilities were computed with a VDJ recombination model fitted to out-of-frame rearrangements, and the resulting probabilities were checked against IGoR. In a later analysis, hypergeometric tests were used to score TCR-TCR, TCR-HLA and TCR-CMV co-occurrence, with a repertoire-size bias correction applied to TCR pairs. To estimate false discovery rates, a later analysis permuted the HLA or CMV assignments 20 times. A later analysis grouped co-occurring TCRs with DBSCAN, adding TCRdist sequence similarity when clustering within HLA-allele-positive subsets. Repertoires with fewer than 30,000 or more than 120,000 public chains, plus five repertoires with anomalous nucleotide sharing, were excluded from co-occurrence clustering. What TCRdb holds here is the immuneACCESS table cut down to in-frame rearrangements. Part of the clones is not present; checked against another copy, under half of the missing clones reflect an unresolved V gene, and the others are unexplained. The V and J calls and clone size come from that table; D and trimming were worked out from the DNA. This sample lists 150,000 or so clones; about 70% were detected once. The top ten clones comprise approximately 3% of the sample.

The cohort was made up of 666 healthy bone marrow donors. All cohort members were sampled while nominally healthy, although unrecorded immune exposures were likely present. The donor was CMV seronegative and was included in the group of several hundred seronegative cohort members. Every donor gave a peripheral blood sample, and the peripheral blood mononuclear cells from that sample were used for TCR beta sequencing. Genomic DNA was extracted from the blood cell samples with the Qiagen DNeasy Blood Extraction Kit. Comments on this clone: No antigen is known for it. Base quality data are lacking; no much larger clone is found one base away.

The sequence links TRBV10-3 to TRBJ2-5; the D segment cannot be called with confidence. The specimen was PBMCs. This receptor was obtained from a male donor in good health and CMV-seronegative. The encoded CDR3 is CAISELVQETQYF. The nucleotides read TGTGCCATCAGTGAGCTCGTGCAAGAGACCCAGTACTTC.